This T cell receptor (beta chain) appears in the sequencing data of a study of B cell selection in AIRE deficiency. Study-wide results and caveats: Around 30% of healthy-shared Treg TCRbeta sequences appeared in patient Tconv cells.

Trimming took 0 bases from V and 2 from J, leaving 7 bases between them. Germline V gene data show CDR1 as LNHNV and CDR2 as YYDKDF (reference sequence). The CDR3 runs 15 residues. Sorting defined conventional CD4 T cells as CD4+CD127+. Concerning this clone: Antigen: not known.

In the authors' workflow: Pooled conventional T cells gave 95,000 to 120,000 patient and about 130,000 donor TCRbeta sequences. Sequenced by immunoSEQ multiplex PCR; TCRdb stores in-frame clones only, minus some. V and J calls plus clone size are reproduced from that table; the DNA served to infer D and trimming. This sample yields about 21,000 clones, of which roughly 97% are seen a single time; more than 0.15% belongs to the top ten. The rearrangement joins TRBV15 to TRBJ1-4; D not resolved. The clonotype comes from a human donor with AIRE deficiency. Sample: conventional CD4+ T cells sorted from PBMCs. CDR3: CATSRDGLTNEKLFF. The CDR3 DNA reads TGTGCCACCAGCAGAGATGGGTTGACTAATGAAAAACTGTTTTTT.